This TCR beta chain was sequenced in a study of vaccination effects on CD4 cells after COVID-19. Turning to the study itself: Samples were taken post-vaccine, and their median timing was 72 days after the second dose.

Sequencing followed a ViraFEST assay step that expanded antigen-specific CD4+ T cells with viral peptide pools. With 9 to 11 days of culture completed, CD4+ T cells were isolated. Two-dose BNT162b2 or mRNA-1273 vaccination was given to participants. Vaccine recipients lacked prior SARS-CoV-2 infection and had negative nucleocapsid antibodies. Only in-frame clones appear in the TCRdb table, and some are missing; sequencing was by immunoSEQ multiplex PCR. The sample consists of approximately 24,000 clones, over 75% of them appearing once. Details on this clone: Its matching antigen is unknown.

This CDR3 spans 14 amino acids. Germline V CDR1 and CDR2: SNHLY, FYNNEI. V was pared by 6 bases and J by 3 bases, with 14 bases between. The sequenced sample was CD4+ T cells from PBMCs cultured with HCoV-NL63 spike peptides, obtained after COVID-19 vaccination. This TCR derives from a human donor who received a COVID-19 vaccine. V is TRBV2 and J is TRBJ1-2, with a weak D call TRBD1 (5 bases). CDR3 protein: CASRDSGTYYGYTF. The CDR3 DNA sequence: TGTGCCAGCAGAGACAGTGGAACCTACTATGGCTACACCTTC.